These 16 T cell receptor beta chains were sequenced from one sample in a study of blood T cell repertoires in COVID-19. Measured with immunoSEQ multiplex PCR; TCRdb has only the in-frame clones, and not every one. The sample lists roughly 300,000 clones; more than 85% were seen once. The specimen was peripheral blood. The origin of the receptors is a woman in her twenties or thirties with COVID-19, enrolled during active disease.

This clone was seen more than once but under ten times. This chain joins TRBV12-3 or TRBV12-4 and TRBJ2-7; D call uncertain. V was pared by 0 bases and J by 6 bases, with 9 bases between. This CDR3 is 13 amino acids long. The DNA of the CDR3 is TGTGCCAGCAGTTTAGCAGTGAGAAGCGAGCAGTACTTC. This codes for CASSLAVRSEQYF.

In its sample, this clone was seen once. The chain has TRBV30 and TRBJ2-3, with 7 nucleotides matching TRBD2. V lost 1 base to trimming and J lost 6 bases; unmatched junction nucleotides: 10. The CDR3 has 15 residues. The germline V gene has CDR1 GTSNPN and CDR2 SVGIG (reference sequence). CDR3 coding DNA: TGTGCCTGGAGTGGGGGGAGGGCCTCGGGTGATACGCAGTATTTT. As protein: CAWSGGRASGDTQYF.

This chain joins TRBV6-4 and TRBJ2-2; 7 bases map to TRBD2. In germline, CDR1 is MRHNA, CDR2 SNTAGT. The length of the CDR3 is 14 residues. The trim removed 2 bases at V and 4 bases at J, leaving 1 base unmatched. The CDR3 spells CASSDGRATGELFF. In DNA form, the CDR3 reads TGTGCCAGCAGTGACGGGAGGGCCACCGGGGAGCTGTTTTTT.

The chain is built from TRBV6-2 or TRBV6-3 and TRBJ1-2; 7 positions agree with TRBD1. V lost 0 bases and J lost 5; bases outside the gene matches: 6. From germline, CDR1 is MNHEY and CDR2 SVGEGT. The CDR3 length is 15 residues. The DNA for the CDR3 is TGTGCCAGCAGTTACTCGAGGACAGGATCTTATGGCTACACCTTC. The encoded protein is CASSYSRTGSYGYTF.

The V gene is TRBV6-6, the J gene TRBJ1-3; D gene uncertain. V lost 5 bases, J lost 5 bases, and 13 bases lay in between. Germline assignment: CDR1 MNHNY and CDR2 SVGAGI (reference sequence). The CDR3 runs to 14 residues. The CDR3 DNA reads TGTGCCAGCAGTCCCGGGGAGGTCCGAAACACCATATATTTT. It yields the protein CASSPGEVRNTIYF.

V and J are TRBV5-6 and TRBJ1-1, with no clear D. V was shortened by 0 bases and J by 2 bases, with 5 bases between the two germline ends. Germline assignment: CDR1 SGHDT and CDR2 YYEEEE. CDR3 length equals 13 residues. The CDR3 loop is CASSLAGNTEAFF. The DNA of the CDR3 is TGTGCCAGCAGCTTGGCGGGAAACACTGAAGCTTTCTTT.

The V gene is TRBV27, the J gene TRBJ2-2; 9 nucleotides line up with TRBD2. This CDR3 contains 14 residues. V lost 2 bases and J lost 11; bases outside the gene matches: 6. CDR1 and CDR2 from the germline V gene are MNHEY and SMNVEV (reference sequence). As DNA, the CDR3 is TGTGCCAGCAGTTTAGGACTAGCGCCACCTGAGCTGTTTTTT. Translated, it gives CASSLGLAPPELFF.

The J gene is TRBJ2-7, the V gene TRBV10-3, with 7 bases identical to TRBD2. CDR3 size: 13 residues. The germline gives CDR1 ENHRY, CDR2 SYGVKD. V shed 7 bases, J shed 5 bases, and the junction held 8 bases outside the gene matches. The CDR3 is CAITGEGGHEQYF. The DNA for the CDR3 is TGTGCCATCACGGGGGAGGGCGGCCACGAGCAGTACTTC.

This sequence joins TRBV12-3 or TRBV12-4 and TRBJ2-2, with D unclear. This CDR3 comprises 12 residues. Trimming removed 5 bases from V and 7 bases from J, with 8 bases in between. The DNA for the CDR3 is TGTGCCAGCAGTCCCTCGGTCGGGGAGCTGTTTTTT. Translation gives CASSPSVGELFF.

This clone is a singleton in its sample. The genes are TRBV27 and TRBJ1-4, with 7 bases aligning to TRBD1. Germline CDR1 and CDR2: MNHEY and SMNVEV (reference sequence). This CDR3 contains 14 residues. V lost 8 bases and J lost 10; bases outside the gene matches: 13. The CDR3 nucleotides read TGTGCCAGCCTATCTCCAAGACAGGGTGGAAAACTGTTTTTT. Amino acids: CASLSPRQGGKLFF.

The CDR3 coding sequence is TGCAGCGTTGCGGGACAGGTATCCTACGAGCAGTACTTC. It translates to CSVAGQVSYEQYF. The chain joins TRBV29-1 to TRBJ2-7; 8 bases fit TRBD1. Germline assignment: CDR1 SQVTM and CDR2 ANQGSEA. Germline trimming cut 4 bases from V and 1 base from J; bases unmatched to any gene: 3. The CDR3 extends over 13 amino acids.

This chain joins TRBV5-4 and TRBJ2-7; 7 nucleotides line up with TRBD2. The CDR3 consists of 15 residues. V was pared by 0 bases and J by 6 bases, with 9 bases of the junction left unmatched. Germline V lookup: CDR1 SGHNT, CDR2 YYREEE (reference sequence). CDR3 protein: CASSLDLTGGPEQYF. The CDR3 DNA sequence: TGTGCCAGCAGCTTGGATCTCACGGGAGGCCCCGAGCAGTACTTC.

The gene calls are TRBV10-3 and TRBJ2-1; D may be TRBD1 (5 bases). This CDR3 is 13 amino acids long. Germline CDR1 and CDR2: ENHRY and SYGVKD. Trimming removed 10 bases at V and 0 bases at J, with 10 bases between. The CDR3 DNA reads TGTGCCAGTGGGGCTAGCTCCTACAATGAGCAGTTCTTC. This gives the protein CASGASSYNEQFF.

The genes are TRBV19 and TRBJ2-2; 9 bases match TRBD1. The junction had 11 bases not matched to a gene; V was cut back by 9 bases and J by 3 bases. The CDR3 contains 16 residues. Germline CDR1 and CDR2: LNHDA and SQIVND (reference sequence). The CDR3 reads CASANGRTGDTGELFF. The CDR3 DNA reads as TGTGCCAGCGCCAACGGTAGGACAGGGGACACCGGGGAGCTGTTTTTT.

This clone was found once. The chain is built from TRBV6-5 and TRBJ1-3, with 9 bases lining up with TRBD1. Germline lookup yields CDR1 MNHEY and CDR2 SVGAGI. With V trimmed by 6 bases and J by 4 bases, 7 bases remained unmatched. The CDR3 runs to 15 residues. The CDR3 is CASSGTGIRGNTIYF. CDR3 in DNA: TGTGCCAGCAGCGGGACAGGGATACGGGGAAACACCATATATTTT.

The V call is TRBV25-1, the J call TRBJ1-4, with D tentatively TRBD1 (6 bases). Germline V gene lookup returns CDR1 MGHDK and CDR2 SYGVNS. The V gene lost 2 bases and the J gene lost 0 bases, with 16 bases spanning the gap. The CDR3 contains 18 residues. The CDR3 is CASSERGSYAATNEKLFF. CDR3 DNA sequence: TGTGCCAGCAGTGAAAGGGGGAGTTACGCCGCAACTAATGAAAAACTGTTTTTT.